The clone carrying this TCR beta chain was detected only a few times. Antigen: not known. These data belong to a study of CD8 T cells in ankylosing spondylitis. Quantitative 5'-RACE was performed with molecular barcodes, and it yielded the TCR beta libraries. From the 5' RACE reads, TCRdb called clonotypes with MiXCR, one entry per CDR3 protein. The data show about 140,000 distinct CDR3 sequences, roughly 7.7% seen once. Findings of the study overall: CD8+ cells made up the disease-linked clones, which were relatively rare in peripheral blood. In ankylosing spondylitis blood, a motif of fewer than 10 highly homologous TCR beta variants appeared characteristic.

Per the germline V gene, CDR1 is MDHEN and CDR2 is SYDVKM. The V end was cut by 6 bases, the J end by 0 bases, with 15 bases between. There are 15 residues in the CDR3. Material: synovial fluid, either unsorted or a sorted T cell fraction (not recorded which). V usage is TRBV28 and J usage is TRBJ2-7; the D gene is possibly TRBD1 (6 bases). The TCR sequence derives from a male donor with ankylosing spondylitis. CDR3 region: CASRRAGGSSYEQYF. CDR3 bases: TGTGCCAGCAGGAGAGCTGGGGGCAGCTCCTACGAGCAGTACTTC.